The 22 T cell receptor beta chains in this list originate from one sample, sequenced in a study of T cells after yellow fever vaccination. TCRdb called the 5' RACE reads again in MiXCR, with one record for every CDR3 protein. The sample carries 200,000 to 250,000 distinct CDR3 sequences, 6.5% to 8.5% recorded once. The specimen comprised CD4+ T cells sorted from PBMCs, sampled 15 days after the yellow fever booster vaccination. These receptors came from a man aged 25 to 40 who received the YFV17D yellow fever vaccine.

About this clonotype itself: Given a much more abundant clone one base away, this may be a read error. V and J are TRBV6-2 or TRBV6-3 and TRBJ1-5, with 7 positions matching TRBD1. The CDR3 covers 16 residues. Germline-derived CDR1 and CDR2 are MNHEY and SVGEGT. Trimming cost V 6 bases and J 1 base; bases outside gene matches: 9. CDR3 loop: CASSFNRGCSNQPQHF. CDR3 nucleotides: TGTGCCAGCAGCTTCAACAGGGGCTGCAGCAATCAGCCCCAGCATTTT.

CDR3 in DNA: TGTGCCAGCAGTACACGGACCGTAGCCGCTACGCAGTATTTT. Amino acids: CASSTRTVAATQYF. The V call is TRBV6-2 or TRBV6-3, the J call TRBJ2-3, with D uncertain. Germline assignment: CDR1 MNHEY and CDR2 SVGEGT. The CDR3 loop spans 14 amino acids. Trimming pared 5 bases from V and 8 bases from J, leaving 17 bases between.

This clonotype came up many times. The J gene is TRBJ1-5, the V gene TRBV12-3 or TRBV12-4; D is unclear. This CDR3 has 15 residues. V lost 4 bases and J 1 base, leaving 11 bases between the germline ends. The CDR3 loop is CASSYNSLSNQPQHF. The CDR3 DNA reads TGTGCCAGCAGTTATAACAGTCTGAGCAATCAGCCCCAGCATTTT.

The CDR3 DNA is TGTGCCAGCAGTCGACACTACACCGGGGAGCTGTTTTTT. Amino acid sequence: CASSRHYTGELFF. This chain uses TRBV6-2 or TRBV6-3 with TRBJ2-2; D uncertain. V was cut by 5 bases and J by 3 bases, with 7 bases left in between. Germline V gene lookup returns CDR1 MNHEY and CDR2 SVGEGT. This CDR3 spans 13 amino acids.

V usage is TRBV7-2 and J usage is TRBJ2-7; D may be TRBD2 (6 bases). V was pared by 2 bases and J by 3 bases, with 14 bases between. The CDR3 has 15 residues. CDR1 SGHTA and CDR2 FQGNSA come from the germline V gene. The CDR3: CASSLQGGYVYEQYF. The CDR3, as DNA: TGTGCCAGCAGCTTACAGGGAGGATACGTCTACGAGCAGTACTTC.

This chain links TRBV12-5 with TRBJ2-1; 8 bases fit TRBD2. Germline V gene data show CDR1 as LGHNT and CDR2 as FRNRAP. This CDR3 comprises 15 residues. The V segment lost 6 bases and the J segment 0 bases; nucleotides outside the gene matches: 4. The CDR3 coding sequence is TGTGCTAGTGGACCCAGCGGGAGCTCCTACAATGAGCAGTTCTTC. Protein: CASGPSGSSYNEQFF.

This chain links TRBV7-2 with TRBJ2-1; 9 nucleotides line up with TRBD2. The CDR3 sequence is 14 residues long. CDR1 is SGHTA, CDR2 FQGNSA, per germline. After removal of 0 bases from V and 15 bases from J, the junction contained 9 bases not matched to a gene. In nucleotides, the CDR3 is TGTGCCAGCAGCTTAGCTGTTAGCGGGAGTATGATGTTCTTC. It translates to CASSLAVSGSMMFF.

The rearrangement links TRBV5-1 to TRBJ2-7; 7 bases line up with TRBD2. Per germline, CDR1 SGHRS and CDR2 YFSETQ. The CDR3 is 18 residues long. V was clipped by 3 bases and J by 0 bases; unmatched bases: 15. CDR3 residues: CASSYSGGAHLSSYEQYF. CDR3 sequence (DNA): TGCGCCAGCAGCTACTCGGGAGGTGCTCATCTGAGCTCCTACGAGCAGTACTTC.

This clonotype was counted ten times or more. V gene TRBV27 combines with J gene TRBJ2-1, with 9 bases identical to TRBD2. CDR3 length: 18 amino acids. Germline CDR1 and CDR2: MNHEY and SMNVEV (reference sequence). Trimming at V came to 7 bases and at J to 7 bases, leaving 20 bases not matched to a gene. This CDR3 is CASTDKSVLAGPRNEQFF. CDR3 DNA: TGTGCCAGCACCGATAAGTCCGTACTAGCGGGCCCAAGGAATGAGCAGTTCTTC.

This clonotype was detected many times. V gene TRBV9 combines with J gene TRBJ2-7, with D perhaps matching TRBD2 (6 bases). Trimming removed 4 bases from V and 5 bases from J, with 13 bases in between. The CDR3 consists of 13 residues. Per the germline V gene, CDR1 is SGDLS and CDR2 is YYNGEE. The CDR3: CASSYISGDEQYF. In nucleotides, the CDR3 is TGTGCCAGCAGCTATATATCGGGGGACGAGCAGTACTTC. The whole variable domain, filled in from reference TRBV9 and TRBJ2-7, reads DSGVTQTPKHLITATGQRVTLRCSPRSGDLSVYWYQQSLDQGLQFLIQYYNGEERAKGNILERFSAQQFPDLHSELNLSSLELGDSALYFCASSYISGDEQYFGPGTRLTVT.

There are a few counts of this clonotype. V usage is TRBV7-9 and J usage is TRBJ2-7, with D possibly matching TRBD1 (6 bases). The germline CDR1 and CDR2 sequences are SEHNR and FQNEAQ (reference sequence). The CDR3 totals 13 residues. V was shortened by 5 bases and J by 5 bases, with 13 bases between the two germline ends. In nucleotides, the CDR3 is TGTGCCAGCAGCCTCGGGACATTCGACGAGCAGTACTTC. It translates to CASSLGTFDEQYF.

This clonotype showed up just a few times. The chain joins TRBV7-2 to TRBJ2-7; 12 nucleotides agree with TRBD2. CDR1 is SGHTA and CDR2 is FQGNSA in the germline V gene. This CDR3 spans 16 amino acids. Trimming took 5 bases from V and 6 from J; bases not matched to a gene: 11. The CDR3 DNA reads TGTGCCAGCAGCCCAAGGATTAGACTAGCGGGAGTCGAGCAGTACTTC. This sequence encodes CASSPRIRLAGVEQYF.

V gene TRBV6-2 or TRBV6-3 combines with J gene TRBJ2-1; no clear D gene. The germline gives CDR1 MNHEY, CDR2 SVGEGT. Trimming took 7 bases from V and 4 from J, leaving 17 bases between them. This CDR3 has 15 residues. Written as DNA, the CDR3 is TGTGCCAGCACATTCCGCGAGCCGGGTTACAATGAGCAGTTCTTC. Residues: CASTFREPGYNEQFF.

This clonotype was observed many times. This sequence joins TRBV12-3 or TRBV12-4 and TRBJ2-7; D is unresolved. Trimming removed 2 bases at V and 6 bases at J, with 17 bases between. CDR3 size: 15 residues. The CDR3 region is CASSLLSGGRLEQYF. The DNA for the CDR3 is TGTGCCAGCAGTTTATTAAGTGGTGGGCGGCTCGAGCAGTACTTC.

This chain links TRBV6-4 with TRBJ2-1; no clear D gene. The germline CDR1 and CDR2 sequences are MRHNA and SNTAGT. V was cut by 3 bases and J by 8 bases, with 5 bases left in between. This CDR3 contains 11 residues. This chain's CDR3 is CASSERHEQFF. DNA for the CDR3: TGTGCCAGCAGTGAACGGCATGAGCAGTTCTTC.

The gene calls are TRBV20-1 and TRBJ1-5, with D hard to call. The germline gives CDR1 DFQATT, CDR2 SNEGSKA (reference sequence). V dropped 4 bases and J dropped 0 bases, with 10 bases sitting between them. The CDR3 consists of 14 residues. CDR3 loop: CSAKTSNSNQPQHF. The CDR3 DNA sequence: TGCAGTGCTAAGACCAGCAATAGCAATCAGCCCCAGCATTTT.

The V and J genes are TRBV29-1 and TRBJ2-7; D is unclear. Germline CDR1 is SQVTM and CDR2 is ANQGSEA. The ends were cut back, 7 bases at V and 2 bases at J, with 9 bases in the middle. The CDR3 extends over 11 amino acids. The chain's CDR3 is CSALGTYEQYF. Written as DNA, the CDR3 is TGCAGCGCCCTCGGTACCTACGAGCAGTACTTC.

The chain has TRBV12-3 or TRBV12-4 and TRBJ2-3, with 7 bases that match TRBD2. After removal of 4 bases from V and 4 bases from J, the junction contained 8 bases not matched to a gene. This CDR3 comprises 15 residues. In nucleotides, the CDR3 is TGTGCCAGCAGTTCATGGACTAGGGAGGCAGATACGCAGTATTTT. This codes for CASSSWTREADTQYF.

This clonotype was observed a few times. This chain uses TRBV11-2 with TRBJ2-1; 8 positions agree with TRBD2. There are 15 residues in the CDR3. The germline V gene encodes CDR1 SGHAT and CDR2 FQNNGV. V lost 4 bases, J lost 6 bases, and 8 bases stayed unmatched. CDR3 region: CASSSSGTRANEQFF. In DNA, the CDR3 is TGTGCCAGCAGCTCCTCCGGGACTAGGGCCAATGAGCAGTTCTTC.

The CDR3 DNA is TGTGCCAGCAGCACCCAGACAGGGGGCGGGGAGACCCAGTACTTC. This encodes CASSTQTGGGETQYF. The rearrangement uses TRBV5-4 and TRBJ2-5, with 10 bases fitting TRBD1. V was clipped by 4 bases and J by 5 bases; unmatched bases: 8. This CDR3 comprises 15 residues. The germline V gene encodes CDR1 SGHNT and CDR2 YYREEE (reference sequence). Together with reference TRBV5-4 and TRBJ2-5, the CDR3 gives the full variable domain: ETGVTQSPTHLIKTRGQQVTLRCSSQSGHNTVSWYQQALGQGPQFIFQYYREEENGRGNFPPRFSGLQFPNYSSELNVNALELDDSALYLCASSTQTGGGETQYFGPGTRLLVL.

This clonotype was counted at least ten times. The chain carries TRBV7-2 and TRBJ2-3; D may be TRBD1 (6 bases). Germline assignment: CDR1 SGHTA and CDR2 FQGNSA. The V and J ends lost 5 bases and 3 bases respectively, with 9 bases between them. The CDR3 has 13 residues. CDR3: CASSQGSTDTQYF. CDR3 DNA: TGTGCCAGCAGCCAGGGGTCGACAGATACGCAGTATTTT.

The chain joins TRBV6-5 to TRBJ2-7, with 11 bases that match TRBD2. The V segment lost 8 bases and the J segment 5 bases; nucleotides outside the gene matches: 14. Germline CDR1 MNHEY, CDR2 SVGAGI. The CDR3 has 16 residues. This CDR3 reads CASGNGLAGGAHEQYF. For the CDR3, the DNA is TGTGCCAGCGGTAACGGGCTAGCGGGAGGTGCCCACGAGCAGTACTTC.